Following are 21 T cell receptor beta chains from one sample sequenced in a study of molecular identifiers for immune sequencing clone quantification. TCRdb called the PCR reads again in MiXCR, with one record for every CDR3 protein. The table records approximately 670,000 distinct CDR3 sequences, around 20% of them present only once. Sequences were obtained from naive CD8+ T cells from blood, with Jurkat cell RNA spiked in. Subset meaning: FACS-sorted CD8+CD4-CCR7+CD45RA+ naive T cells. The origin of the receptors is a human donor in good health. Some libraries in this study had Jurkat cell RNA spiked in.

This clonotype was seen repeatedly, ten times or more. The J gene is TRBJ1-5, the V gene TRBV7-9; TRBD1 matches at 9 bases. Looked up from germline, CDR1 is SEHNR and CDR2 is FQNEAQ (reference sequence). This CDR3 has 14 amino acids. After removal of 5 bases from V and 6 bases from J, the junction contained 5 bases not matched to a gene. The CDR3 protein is CASSGGTGTQPQHF. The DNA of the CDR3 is TGTGCCAGCAGCGGGGGGACAGGGACTCAGCCCCAGCATTTT.

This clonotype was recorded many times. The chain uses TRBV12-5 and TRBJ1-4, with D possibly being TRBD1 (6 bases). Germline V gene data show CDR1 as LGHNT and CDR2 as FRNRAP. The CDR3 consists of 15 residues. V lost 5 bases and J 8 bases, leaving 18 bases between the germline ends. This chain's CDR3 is CASGLWGRRLEKLFF. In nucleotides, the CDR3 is TGTGCTAGTGGTCTCTGGGGGCGCCGGCTCGAAAAACTGTTTTTT.

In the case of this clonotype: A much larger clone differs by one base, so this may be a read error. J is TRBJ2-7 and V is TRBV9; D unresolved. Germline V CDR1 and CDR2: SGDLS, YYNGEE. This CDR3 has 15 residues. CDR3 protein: CASSVGTVERYEQNF. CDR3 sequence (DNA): TGTGCCAGCAGCGTAGGAACAGTCGAAAGGTACGAGCAGAACTTC.

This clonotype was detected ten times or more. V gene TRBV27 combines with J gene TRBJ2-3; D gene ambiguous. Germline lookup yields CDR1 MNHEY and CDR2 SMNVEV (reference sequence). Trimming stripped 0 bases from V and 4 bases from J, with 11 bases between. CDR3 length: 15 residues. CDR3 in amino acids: CASSLSLLVSDTQYF. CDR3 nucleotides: TGTGCCAGCAGTTTATCCCTCCTAGTTTCAGATACGCAGTATTTT.

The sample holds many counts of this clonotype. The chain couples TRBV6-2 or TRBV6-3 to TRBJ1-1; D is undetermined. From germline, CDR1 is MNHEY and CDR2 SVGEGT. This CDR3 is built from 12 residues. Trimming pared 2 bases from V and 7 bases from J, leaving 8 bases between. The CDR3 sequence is CASSYAGLEAFF. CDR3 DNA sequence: TGTGCCAGCAGTTACGCAGGACTTGAAGCTTTCTTT.

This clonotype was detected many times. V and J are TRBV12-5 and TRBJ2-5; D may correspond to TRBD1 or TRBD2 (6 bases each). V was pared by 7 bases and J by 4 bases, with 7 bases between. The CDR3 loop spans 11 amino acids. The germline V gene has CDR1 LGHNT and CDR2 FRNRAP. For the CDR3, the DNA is TGTGCTAGTGAGGGGGGAGAGACCCAGTACTTC. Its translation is CASEGGETQYF.

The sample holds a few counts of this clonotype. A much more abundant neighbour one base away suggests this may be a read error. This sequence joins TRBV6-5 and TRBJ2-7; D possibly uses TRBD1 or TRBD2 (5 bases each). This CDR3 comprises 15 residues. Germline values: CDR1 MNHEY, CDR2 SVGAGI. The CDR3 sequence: CASSYLGVPTYGQYF. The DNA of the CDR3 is TGTGCCAGCAGTTACTTGGGGGTACCAACCTACGGGCAGTACTTC.

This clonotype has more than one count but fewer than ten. The CDR3 DNA follows: TGTGCCAGCAGCACTAGGGACGCCTTCACAGATACGCAGTATTTT. This encodes CASSTRDAFTDTQYF. The V and J genes are TRBV11-2 and TRBJ2-3, with D possibly being TRBD1 or TRBD2 (5 bases each). CDR1 and CDR2 (germline): SGHAT, FQNNGV. Trimming pared 5 bases from V and 2 bases from J, leaving 14 bases between. This CDR3 spans 15 amino acids.

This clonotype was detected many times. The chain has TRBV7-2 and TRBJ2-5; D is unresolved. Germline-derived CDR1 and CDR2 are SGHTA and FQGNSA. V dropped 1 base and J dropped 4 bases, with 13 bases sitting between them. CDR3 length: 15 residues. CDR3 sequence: CASSLVQSPGETQYF. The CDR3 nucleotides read TGTGCCAGCAGCTTAGTACAAAGCCCCGGAGAGACCCAGTACTTC.

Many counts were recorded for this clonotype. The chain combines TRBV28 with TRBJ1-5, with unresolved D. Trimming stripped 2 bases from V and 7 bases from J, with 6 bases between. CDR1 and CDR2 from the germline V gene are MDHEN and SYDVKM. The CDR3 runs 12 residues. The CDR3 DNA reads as TGTGCCAGCAGTTTAGAACCGCAGCCCCAGCATTTT. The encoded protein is CASSLEPQPQHF.

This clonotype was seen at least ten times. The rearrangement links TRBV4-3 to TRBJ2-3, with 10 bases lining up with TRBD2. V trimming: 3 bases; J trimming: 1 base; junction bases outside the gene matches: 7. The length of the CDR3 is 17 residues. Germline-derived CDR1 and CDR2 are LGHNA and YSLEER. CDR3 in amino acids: CASSHQTGTSGTDTQYF. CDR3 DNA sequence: TGCGCCAGCAGCCATCAGACCGGGACTAGCGGCACAGATACGCAGTATTTT.

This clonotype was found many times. In nucleotides, the CDR3 is TGTGCCAGCAGCATCCATAAGAGCTCCTACGAGCAGTACTTC. Translating gives CASSIHKSSYEQYF. The V gene is TRBV28, the J gene TRBJ2-7, with D unclear. CDR1 and CDR2 (germline): MDHEN, SYDVKM. The V end was cut by 6 bases, the J end by 0 bases, with 12 bases between. The CDR3 spans 14 residues.

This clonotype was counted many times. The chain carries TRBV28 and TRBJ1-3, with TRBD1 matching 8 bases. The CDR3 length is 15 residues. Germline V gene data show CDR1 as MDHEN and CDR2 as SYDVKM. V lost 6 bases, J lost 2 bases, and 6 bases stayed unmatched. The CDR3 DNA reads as TGTGCCAGCAGACCGGACAGGGCCACTGGAAACACCATATATTTT. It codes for CASRPDRATGNTIYF.

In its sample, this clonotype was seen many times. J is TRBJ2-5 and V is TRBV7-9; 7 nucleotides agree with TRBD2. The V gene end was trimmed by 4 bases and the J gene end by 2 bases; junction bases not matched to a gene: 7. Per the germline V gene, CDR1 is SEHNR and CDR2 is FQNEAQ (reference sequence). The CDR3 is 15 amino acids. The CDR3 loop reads CASSSRREIQETQYF. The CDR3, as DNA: TGTGCCAGCAGCTCACGGCGGGAGATACAAGAGACCCAGTACTTC.

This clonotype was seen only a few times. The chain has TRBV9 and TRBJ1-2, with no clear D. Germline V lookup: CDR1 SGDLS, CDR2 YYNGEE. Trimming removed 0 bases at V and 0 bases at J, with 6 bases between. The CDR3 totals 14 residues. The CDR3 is CASSVDTSNYGYTF. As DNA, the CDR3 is TGTGCCAGCAGCGTAGACACTTCTAACTATGGCTACACCTTC.

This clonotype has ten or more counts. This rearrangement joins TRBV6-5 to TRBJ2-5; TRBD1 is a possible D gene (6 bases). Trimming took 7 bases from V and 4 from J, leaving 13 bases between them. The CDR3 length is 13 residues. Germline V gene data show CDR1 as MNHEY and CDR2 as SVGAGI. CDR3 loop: CASTTLGGETQYF. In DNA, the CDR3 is TGTGCCAGCACCACACTAGGGGGAGAGACCCAGTACTTC.

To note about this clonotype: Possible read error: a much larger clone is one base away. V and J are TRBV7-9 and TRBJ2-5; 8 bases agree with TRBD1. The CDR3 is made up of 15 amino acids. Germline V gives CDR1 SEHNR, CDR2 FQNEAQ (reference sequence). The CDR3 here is CAGSLVGQGEETQYF. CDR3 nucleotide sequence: TGTGCCGGCAGCTTAGTAGGACAGGGTGAAGAGACCCAGTACTTC.

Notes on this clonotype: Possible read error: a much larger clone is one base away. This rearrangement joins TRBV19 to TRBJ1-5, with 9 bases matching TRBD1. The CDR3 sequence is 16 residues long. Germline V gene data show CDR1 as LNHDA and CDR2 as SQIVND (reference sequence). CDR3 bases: TGTGCCGGTAGTTTACAGGGGGCTTTGGGCAATCAGCCCCAGCATTTT. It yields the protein CAGSLQGALGNQPQHF.

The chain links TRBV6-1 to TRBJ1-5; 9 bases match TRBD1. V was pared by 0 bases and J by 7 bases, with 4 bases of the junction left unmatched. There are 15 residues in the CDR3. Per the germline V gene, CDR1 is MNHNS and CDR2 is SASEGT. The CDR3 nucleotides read TGTGCCAGCAGTGAAGCCAGACAGGGGGACCAGCCCCAGCATTTT. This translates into CASSEARQGDQPQHF.

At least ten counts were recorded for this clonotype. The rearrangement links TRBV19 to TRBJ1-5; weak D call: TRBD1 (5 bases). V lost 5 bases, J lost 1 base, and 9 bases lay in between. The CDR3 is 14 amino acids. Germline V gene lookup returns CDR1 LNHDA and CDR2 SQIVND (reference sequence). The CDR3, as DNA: TGTGCCAGTAGTTGGGGGGACAGCAATCAGCCCCAGCATTTT. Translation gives CASSWGDSNQPQHF.

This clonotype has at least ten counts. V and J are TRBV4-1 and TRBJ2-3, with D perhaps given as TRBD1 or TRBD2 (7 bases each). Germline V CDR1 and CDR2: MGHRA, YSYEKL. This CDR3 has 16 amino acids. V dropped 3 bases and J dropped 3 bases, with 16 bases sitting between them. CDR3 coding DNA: TGCGCCAGCAGCCACCCCCAGCAGGGGGGGACAGATACGCAGTATTTT. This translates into CASSHPQQGGTDTQYF.